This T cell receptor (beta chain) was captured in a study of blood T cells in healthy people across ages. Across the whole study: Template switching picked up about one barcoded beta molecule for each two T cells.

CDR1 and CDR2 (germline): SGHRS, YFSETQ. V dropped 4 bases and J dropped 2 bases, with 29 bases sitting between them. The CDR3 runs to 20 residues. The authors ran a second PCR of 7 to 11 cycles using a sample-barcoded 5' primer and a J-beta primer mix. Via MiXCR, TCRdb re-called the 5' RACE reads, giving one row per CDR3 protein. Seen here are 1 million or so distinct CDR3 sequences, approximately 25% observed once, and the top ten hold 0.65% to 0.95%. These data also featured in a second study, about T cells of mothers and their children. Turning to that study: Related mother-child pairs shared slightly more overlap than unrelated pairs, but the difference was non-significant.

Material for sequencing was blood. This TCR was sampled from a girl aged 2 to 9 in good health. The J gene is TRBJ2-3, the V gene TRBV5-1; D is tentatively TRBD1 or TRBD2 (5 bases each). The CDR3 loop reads CASSVGGGLGPSGLTDTQYF. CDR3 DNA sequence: TGCGCCAGCAGCGTAGGAGGCGGACTGGGGCCTTCCGGGCTCACAGATACGCAGTATTTT.